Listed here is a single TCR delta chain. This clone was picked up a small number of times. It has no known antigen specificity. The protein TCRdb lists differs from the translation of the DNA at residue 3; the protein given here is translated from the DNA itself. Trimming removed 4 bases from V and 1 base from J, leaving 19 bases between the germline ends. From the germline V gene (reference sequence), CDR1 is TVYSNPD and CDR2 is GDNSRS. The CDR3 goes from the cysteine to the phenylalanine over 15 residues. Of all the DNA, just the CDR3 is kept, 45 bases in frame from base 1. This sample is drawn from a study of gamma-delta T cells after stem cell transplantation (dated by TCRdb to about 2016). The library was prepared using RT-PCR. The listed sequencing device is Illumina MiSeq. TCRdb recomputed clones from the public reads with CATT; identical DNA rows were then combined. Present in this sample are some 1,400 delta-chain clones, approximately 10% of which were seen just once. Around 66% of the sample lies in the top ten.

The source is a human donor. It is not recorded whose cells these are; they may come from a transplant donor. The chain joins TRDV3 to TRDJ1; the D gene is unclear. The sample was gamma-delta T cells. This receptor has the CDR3 CASTMGNTTTDKLIF. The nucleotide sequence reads TGTGCCTCTACAATGGGTAATACAACCACCGATAAACTCATCTTT.